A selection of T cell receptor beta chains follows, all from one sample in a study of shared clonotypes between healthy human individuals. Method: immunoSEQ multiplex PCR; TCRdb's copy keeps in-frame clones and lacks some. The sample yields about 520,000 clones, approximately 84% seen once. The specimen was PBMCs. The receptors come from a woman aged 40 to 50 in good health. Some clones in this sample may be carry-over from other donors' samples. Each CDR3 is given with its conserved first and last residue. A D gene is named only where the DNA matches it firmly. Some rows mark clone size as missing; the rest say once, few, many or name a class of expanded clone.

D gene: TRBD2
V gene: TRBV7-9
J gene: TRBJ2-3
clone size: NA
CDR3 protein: CASNHGTSGFRTDTQYF
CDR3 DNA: TGTGCCAGCAACCACGGGACTAGCGGGTTCCGCACAGATACGCAGTATTTT

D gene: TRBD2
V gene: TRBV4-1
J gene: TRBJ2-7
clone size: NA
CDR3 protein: CASSQPTSGISYEQYF
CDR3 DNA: TGCGCCAGCAGCCAGCCAACTAGCGGGATTTCCTACGAGCAGTACTTC

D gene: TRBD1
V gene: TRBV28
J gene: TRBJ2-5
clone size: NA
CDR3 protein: CASSANRGETQYF
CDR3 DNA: TGTGCCAGCAGTGCAAACAGGGGGGAGACCCAGTACTTC

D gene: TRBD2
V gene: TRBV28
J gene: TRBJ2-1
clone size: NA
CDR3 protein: CASRSRTSGRASSYNEQFF
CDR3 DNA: TGTGCCAGCAGGTCCCGGACTAGCGGGAGGGCCAGCTCCTACAATGAGCAGTTCTTC

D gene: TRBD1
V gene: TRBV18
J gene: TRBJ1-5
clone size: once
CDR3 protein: CASSQQGASQPQHF
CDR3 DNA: TGTGCCAGCTCACAACAGGGGGCGTCTCAGCCCCAGCATTTT

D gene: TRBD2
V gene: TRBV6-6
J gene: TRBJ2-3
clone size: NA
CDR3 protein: CASSYFEGGGTQYF
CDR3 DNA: TGTGCCAGCAGTTACTTTGAGGGCGGGGGTACGCAGTATTTT

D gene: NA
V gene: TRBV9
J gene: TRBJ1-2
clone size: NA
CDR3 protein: CASSVGHRLGGYTF
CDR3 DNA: TGTGCCAGCAGCGTAGGTCACCGTTTGGGTGGCTACACCTTC

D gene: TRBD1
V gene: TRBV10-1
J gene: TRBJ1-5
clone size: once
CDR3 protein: CASRTGTANQPQHF
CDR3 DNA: TGCGCCAGCAGGACCGGGACAGCGAATCAGCCCCAGCATTTT

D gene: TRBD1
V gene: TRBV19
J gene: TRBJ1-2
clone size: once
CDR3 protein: CASSPSGASWGQGALGYGYTF
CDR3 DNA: TGTGCCAGTAGTCCCTCCGGTGCCTCATGGGGACAGGGGGCGCTCGGGTATGGCTACACCTTC

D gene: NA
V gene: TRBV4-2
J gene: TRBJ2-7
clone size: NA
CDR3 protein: CASSVTEVAYEQYF
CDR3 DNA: TGTGCCAGCAGTGTTACGGAGGTCGCCTACGAGCAGTACTTC

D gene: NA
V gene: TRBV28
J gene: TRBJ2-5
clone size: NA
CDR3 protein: CASSFNPRKASETETQYF
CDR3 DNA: TGTGCCAGCAGTTTCAACCCGAGAAAAGCGTCGGAGACGGAGACCCAGTACTTC

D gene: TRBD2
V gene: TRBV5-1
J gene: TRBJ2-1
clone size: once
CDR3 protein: CASSLLADNEQFF
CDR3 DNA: TGCGCCAGCAGCTTGCTAGCGGACAATGAGCAGTTCTTC

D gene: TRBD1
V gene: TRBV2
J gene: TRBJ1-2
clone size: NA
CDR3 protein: CASSDLTGNGGYTF
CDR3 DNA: TGTGCCAGCAGTGATCTGACAGGGAACGGAGGCTACACCTTC

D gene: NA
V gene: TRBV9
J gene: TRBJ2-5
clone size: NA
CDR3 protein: CASSGGFSSSQETQYF
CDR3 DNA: TGTGCCAGCAGTGGGGGGTTTTCATCCTCCCAAGAGACCCAGTACTTC

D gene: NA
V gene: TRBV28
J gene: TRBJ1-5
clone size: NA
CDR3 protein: CASSPPQALFMPQHF
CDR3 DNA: TGTGCCAGCAGTCCCCCCCAGGCGCTCTTTATGCCCCAGCATTTT

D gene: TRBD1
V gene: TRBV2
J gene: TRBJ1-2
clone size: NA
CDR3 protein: CASSEGQGRGYTF
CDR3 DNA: TGTGCCAGCAGCGAGGGACAGGGTAGAGGCTACACCTTC

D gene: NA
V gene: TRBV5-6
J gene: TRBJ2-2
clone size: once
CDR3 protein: CASSSAANTGELFF
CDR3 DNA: TGTGCCAGCAGCTCCGCCGCGAACACCGGGGAGCTGTTTTTT

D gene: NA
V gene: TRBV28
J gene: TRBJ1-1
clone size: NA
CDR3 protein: CASSFGRDQEAFF
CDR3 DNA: TGTGCCAGCAGTTTCGGCAGGGACCAAGAAGCTTTCTTT